This entry lists 3 T cell receptor beta chains sequenced from one sample in a study of a mutant IDH1 vaccine in newly diagnosed glioma. The data were produced by immunoSEQ multiplex PCR, yet TCRdb's version contains in-frame clones alone and is incomplete. The table lists 35,000 to 40,000 clones, 84% of them singletons. Time point meaning: week 11, during vaccination. All doses held 300 ug of mutant IDH1 20-mer peptide, with topical imiquimod. Antigens for these TCRs are unknown. The input for sequencing was PBMCs, taken from a glioma patient whose treatment included an IDH1 peptide vaccine. These receptors came from a man aged 40-50 years with glioma.

The chain is built from TRBV7-3 and TRBJ2-1, with 7 positions matching TRBD1. The CDR3 runs 14 residues. V was clipped by 3 bases and J by 5 bases; unmatched bases: 4. The germline gives CDR1 SGHTA, CDR2 FQGTGA. In DNA, the CDR3 is TGTGCCAGCAGCTTTAGACAGGGTGACAATGAGCAGTTCTTC. Its translation: CASSFRQGDNEQFF.

This clone has just one count. The J gene is TRBJ2-7, the V gene TRBV4-1; the match to TRBD1 covers 7 bases. The junction had 8 bases not matched to a gene; V was cut back by 0 bases and J by 3 bases. The V gene's germline CDR1 is MGHRA and CDR2 YSYEKL. The CDR3 has 16 residues. The DNA of the CDR3 is TGCGCCAGCAGCCAAGATCAGAACAGGGGCAGCTACGAGCAGTACTTC. This gives the protein CASSQDQNRGSYEQYF.

V usage is TRBV5-1 and J usage is TRBJ2-7; 8 bases line up with TRBD1. CDR3 length equals 14 residues. Germline V gives CDR1 SGHRS, CDR2 YFSETQ. The V segment lost 2 bases and the J segment 7 bases; nucleotides outside the gene matches: 8. CDR3 sequence reads: CASSLGQGAREQYF. The CDR3 DNA is TGCGCCAGCAGCTTAGGGCAGGGGGCGAGAGAGCAGTACTTC.